This TCR beta chain was profiled in a study of early T cells in non-severe SARS-CoV-2 infection. This clonotype was recorded many times. Separate cDNA molecules each had unique molecular identifiers attached to them. TCRdb re-analysed the 5' RACE reads in MiXCR, keeping a single row per CDR3 protein. The table lists around 40,000 distinct CDR3 sequences, under 8% of them singletons. The germline V gene has CDR1 LGHDT and CDR2 YNNKEL (reference sequence). Losses at the gene ends were 1 base for V and 2 bases for J; bases not matched to a gene: 7. This CDR3 region has 17 residues. The sample taken for sequencing was whole blood. This clonotype was sampled from an adult who was a healthcare worker with PCR-confirmed SARS-CoV-2 infection or an uninfected control (not recorded which). The chain uses TRBV3-1 and TRBJ2-1; 8 nucleotides match TRBD2. Written as DNA, the CDR3 is TGTGCCAGCAGCCAAGGCGGTAGCGGGAATCCCTACAATGAGCAGTTCTTC. Translation: CASSQGGSGNPYNEQFF.